This T cell receptor beta chain was found in a study of response to subunit inactivated influenza vaccine. Notes on the study in general: Seasonal influenza vaccination, on each occasion, was suggested by the authors to recruit few new T cells.

MiXCR, run by TCRdb on the RT-PCR reads, gives a single entry per CDR3 protein. The sample has roughly 500,000 distinct CDR3 sequences, 15% to 20% seen once; the top ten hold around 3%. In this sample, this clonotype turned up once. What it recognizes is unknown. This material consisted of CD4+ T cells sorted from PBMCs, taken about 24 months after vaccination. This sequence originates from a man in his fifties or sixties who received an inactivated influenza vaccine.

CDR3 in DNA: TGCGCCAGCAGCTTGGATACGGCTGCTTACAATGAGCAGTTCTTC. This encodes CASSLDTAAYNEQFF. The chain carries TRBV5-1 and TRBJ2-1; D is unresolved. Germline CDR1 reads SGHRS; CDR2 reads YFSETQ. The CDR3 spans 15 residues. V shed 0 bases and J shed 4 bases, with 11 bases lying between them.